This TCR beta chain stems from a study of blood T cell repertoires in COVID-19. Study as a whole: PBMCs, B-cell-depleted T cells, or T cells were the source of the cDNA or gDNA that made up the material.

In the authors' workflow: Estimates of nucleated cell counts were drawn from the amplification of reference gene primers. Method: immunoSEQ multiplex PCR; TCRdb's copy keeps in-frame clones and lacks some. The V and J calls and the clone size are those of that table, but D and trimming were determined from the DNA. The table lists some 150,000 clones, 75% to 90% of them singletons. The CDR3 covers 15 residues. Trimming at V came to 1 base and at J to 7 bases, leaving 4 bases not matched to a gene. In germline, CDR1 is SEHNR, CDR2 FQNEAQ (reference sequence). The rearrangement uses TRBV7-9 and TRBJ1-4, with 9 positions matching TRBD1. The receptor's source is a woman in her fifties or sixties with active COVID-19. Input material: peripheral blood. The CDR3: CASSLGDREGEKLFF. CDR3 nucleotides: TGTGCCAGCAGCTTAGGGGACAGGGAGGGTGAAAAACTGTTTTTT.